Below are 2 T cell receptor beta chains sequenced from a single sample in a study of cytomegalovirus exposure and HLA in healthy donors. PCR employed 60 Vbeta and 13 Jbeta primers. TCRdb's table, derived via immunoSEQ multiplex PCR, lists solely in-frame clones and lacks some. The table has approximately 140,000 clones, 80% to 90% seen once; the top ten hold roughly 2.6%. Material for sequencing was PBMCs. These TCRs come from a man over 45 in good health and CMV-seronegative.

This clone was recorded a few times. The V call is TRBV7-2, the J call TRBJ1-4; D is unclear. The V end lost 5 bases, the J end lost 0 bases, and 10 bases lay between the germline ends. Germline lookup yields CDR1 SGHTA and CDR2 FQGNSA. The CDR3 spans 15 residues. CDR3 sequence reads: CASSPNFATNEKLFF. CDR3 nucleotide sequence: TGTGCCAGCAGCCCTAACTTTGCAACTAATGAAAAACTGTTTTTT.

The V call is TRBV2, the J call TRBJ2-1; D may be TRBD2 (6 bases). Deletions cut 4 bases from V and 0 bases from J, with 10 bases between. Looked up from germline, CDR1 is SNHLY and CDR2 is FYNNEI. The CDR3 has 15 residues. The CDR3, as DNA: TGTGCCAGCAGTGCCAGGGACTTCTCCTACAATGAGCAGTTCTTC. Amino acid sequence: CASSARDFSYNEQFF.